One and the same sample provided the 10 T cell receptor beta chains below, sequenced in a study of blood T cells in healthy people across ages. Together with a sample-barcoded 5' primer, a J-beta primer mix was included in a second PCR lasting about 6 to 12 cycles. TCRdb analysed the 5' RACE reads with MiXCR anew, one entry per CDR3 protein. The table has about 1.6 million distinct CDR3 sequences, roughly 30% seen once. The source material was blood. The receptors stem from a woman in her thirties in good health.

The table lists this clonotype with a few counts. The chain combines TRBV4-2 with TRBJ1-6, with D unresolved. The CDR3 has 13 residues. V lost 0 bases, J lost 11 bases, and 8 bases lay in between. Germline V gives CDR1 LGHNA, CDR2 YNFKEQ. The CDR3 nucleotides are TGTGCCAGCAGCCAAGATCCCGCCGCACCCCTCCACTTT. As protein: CASSQDPAAPLHF.

This clonotype turned up a few times. V and J are TRBV18 and TRBJ1-1, with D perhaps matching TRBD1 (5 bases). CDR3 length: 15 residues. In germline, CDR1 is KGHSH, CDR2 LQKENI. The V and J ends lost 4 bases and 0 bases respectively, with 12 bases between them. The CDR3 DNA sequence: TGTGCCAGCTCACTATCGACAGTACTGAACACTGAAGCTTTCTTT. Protein product: CASSLSTVLNTEAFF.

The genes are TRBV25-1 and TRBJ1-3; no firm D call. Germline-derived CDR1 and CDR2 are MGHDK and SYGVNS. The V and J ends lost 6 bases and 0 bases respectively, with 12 bases between them. This CDR3 region has 15 residues. The DNA for the CDR3 is TGTGCCAGCAGCCTCTCAGGCTACTCTGGAAACACCATATATTTT. Translated, it gives CASSLSGYSGNTIYF.

V gene TRBV27 combines with J gene TRBJ2-7, with D possibly being TRBD1 (6 bases). This CDR3 has 13 amino acids. Looked up from germline, CDR1 is MNHEY and CDR2 is SMNVEV (reference sequence). V lost 3 bases to trimming and J lost 4 bases, with 10 bases between them. CDR3 sequence reads: CASSFGQKYEQYF. CDR3 in DNA: TGTGCCAGCAGTTTCGGACAGAAATACGAGCAGTACTTC.

In its sample, this clonotype was seen a few times. CDR3 DNA: TGTGCCAGCAGTTTCCTGGGAGGAAACTCCTACGAGCAGTACTTC. It codes for CASSFLGGNSYEQYF. V and J are TRBV12-3 or TRBV12-4 and TRBJ2-7; possible D gene TRBD2, 6 bases. The CDR3 is made up of 15 amino acids. V was cut by 3 bases and J by 0 bases, with 12 bases left in between.

The genes are TRBV14 and TRBJ2-5, with 7 bases that match TRBD2. Trimming removed 7 bases from V and 0 bases from J; junction bases left unmatched: 5. The CDR3 is 14 amino acids. Germline CDR1 and CDR2: SGHDN and FVKESK. The CDR3 nucleotides are TGTGCCAGCACTCCGCGGGGGTACCAAGAGACCCAGTACTTC. Amino acid sequence: CASTPRGYQETQYF. Drawing the rest from reference TRBV14 and TRBJ2-5, the complete variable domain is EAGVTQFPSHSVIEKGQTVTLRCDPISGHDNLYWYRRVMGKEIKFLLHFVKESKQDESGMPNNRFLAERTGGTYSTLKVQPAELEDSGVYFCASTPRGYQETQYFGPGTRLLVL.

The chain employs TRBV6-2 or TRBV6-3 and TRBJ2-3; perhaps TRBD2 as D (5 bases). Germline values: CDR1 MNHEY, CDR2 SVGEGT. With 8 bases removed from V and 4 bases from J, the gap between germline ends came to 13 bases. CDR3 length: 13 amino acids. In DNA, the CDR3 is TGTGCCAGCCGGGCCGAGGGTCCAGATACGCAGTATTTT. This translates into CASRAEGPDTQYF.

In its sample, this clonotype was seen a few times. The chain employs TRBV18 and TRBJ1-1; tentative D call: TRBD1 (5 bases). Germline V CDR1 and CDR2: KGHSH, LQKENI. The CDR3 totals 13 residues. V lost 5 bases, J lost 1 base, and 8 bases lay in between. The CDR3 sequence is CASSTTENTEAFF. CDR3 sequence (DNA): TGTGCCAGCTCAACGACAGAGAACACTGAAGCTTTCTTT.

This rearrangement joins TRBV6-1 to TRBJ2-1, with D maybe TRBD1 (6 bases). CDR1 and CDR2 (germline): MNHNS, SASEGT. V shed 8 bases and J shed 4 bases, with 12 bases lying between them. The length of the CDR3 is 13 residues. In nucleotides, the CDR3 is TGTGCCAGCGGGGCTACAGGGTACAATGAGCAGTTCTTC. This encodes CASGATGYNEQFF.

The gene calls are TRBV20-1 and TRBJ2-1; TRBD2 matches at 12 bases. The CDR3 is 14 amino acids. CDR1 and CDR2 from the germline V gene are DFQATT and SNEGSKA (reference sequence). The trim removed 3 bases at V and 9 bases at J, leaving 6 bases unmatched. CDR3 region: CSASSLAGGSEQFF. CDR3 in DNA: TGCAGTGCTAGCAGCCTAGCGGGAGGGTCTGAGCAGTTCTTC.